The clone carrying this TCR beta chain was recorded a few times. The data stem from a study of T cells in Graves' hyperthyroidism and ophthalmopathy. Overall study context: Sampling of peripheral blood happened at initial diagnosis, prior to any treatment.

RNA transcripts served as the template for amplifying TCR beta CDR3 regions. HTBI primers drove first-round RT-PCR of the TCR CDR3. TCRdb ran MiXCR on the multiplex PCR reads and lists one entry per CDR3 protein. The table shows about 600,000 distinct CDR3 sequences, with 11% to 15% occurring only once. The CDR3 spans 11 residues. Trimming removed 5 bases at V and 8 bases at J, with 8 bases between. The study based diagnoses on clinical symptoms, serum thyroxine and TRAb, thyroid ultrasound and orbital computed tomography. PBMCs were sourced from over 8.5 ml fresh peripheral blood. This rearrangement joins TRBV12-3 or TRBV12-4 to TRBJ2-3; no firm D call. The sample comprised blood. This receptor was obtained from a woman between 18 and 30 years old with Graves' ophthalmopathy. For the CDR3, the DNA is TGTGCCAGCAGTGAAGAAGGTACGCAGTATTTT. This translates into CASSEEGTQYF.